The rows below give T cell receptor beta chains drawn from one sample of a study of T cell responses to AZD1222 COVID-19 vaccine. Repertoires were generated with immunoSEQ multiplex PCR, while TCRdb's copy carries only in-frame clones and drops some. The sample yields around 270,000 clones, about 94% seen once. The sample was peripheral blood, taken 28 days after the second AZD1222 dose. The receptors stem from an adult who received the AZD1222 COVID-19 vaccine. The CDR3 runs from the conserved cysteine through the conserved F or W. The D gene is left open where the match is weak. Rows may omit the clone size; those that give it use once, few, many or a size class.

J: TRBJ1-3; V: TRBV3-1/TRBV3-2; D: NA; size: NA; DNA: TGTGCCAGCAGCCAAGATAGGTTGAGGGACTCTGGAAACACCATATATTTT; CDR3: CASSQDRLRDSGNTIYF
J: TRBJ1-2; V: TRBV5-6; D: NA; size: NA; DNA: TGTGCCAGCAGCTTGCAGGGGTATAACTATGGCTACACCTTC; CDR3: CASSLQGYNYGYTF
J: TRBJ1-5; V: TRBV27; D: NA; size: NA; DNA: TGTGCCAGCAGCCCCCAGAACCTATTGGGTCAGCCCCAGCATTTT; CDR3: CASSPQNLLGQPQHF
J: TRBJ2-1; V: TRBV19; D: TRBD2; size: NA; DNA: TGTGCCAGTAGTAACCTAGCGGGAGTGGTCTACAATGAGCAGTTCTTC; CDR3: CASSNLAGVVYNEQFF
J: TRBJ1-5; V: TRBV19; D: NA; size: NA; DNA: TGTGCCAGTAGTATACCAGGGGTGAGACAGCCCCAGCATTTT; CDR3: CASSIPGVRQPQHF
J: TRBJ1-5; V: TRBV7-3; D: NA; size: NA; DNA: TGTGCCAGCAGCTTAAGTGGGAATCAGCCCCAGCATTTT; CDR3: CASSLSGNQPQHF
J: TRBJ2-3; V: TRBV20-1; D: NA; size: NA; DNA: TGCAGTGCTAGTGTAGTGACAGATACGCAGTATTTT; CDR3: CSASVVTDTQYF
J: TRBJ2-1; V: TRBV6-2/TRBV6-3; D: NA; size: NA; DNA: TGTGCCAGCAGCCCTTCCCTAGCGAACTCCTACAATGAGCAGTTCTTC; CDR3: CASSPSLANSYNEQFF
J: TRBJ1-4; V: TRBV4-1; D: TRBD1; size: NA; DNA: TGCGCCAGCAGCTTCCGGGACAGGGCCTTAACTAATGAAAAACTGTTTTTT; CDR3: CASSFRDRALTNEKLFF
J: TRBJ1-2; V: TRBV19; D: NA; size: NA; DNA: TGTGCCAGTAGTATAGGTGAAGGGGATGGCTACACCTTC; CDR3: CASSIGEGDGYTF
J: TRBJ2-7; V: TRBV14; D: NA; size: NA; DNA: TGTGCCAGCAGCCAAGGATATGGGAACGAGCAGTACTTC; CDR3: CASSQGYGNEQYF
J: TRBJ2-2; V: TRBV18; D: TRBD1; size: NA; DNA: TGTGCCAGCTCACCTGGGACAGGGGGCAACACCGGGGAGCTGTTTTTT; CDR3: CASSPGTGGNTGELFF
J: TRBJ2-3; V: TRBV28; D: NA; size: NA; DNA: TGTGCCAGCAGTTTCTCAGATACGCAGTATTTT; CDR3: CASSFSDTQYF
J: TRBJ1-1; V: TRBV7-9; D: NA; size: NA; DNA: TGTGCCAGCAGCGTGGAGGTTCCGACTGAAGCTTTCTTT; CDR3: CASSVEVPTEAFF
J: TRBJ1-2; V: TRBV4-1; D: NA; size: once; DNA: TGCGCCAGCAGCCGATCAGGGGCCTACACCTTC; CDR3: CASSRSGAYTF
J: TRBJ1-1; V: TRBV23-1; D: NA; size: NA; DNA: TGCGCCAGCAGTCGACTAAACACTGAAGCTTTCTTT; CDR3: CASSRLNTEAFF
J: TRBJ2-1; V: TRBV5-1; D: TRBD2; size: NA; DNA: TGCGCCAGCAGCTTCGGCGGGGGGGAATACAATGAGCAGTTCTTC; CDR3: CASSFGGGEYNEQFF
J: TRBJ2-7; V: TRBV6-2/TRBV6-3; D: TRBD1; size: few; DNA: TGTGCCAGCAGCCGGGACAGGGGATGGAGAGAGCAGTACTTC; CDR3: CASSRDRGWREQYF
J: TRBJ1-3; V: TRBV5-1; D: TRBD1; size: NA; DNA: TGCGCCAGCAGCACCAGGACAGGGATATCCGGAAACACCATATATTTT; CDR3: CASSTRTGISGNTIYF
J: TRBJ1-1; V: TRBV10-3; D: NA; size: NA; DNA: TGTGCCATCAGTGAGTCTATGGCAGGCCCGAACACTGAAGCTTTCTTT; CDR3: CAISESMAGPNTEAFF
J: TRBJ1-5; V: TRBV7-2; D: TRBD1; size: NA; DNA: TGTGCCAGCAGCTTAGCTACAGGGGGGGTGGGTTACAATCAGCCCCAGCATTTT; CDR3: CASSLATGGVGYNQPQHF
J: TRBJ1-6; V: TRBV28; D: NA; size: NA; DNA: TGTGCCAGCAGTTTATTGGGGAGCTCCTATAATTCACCCCTCCACTTT; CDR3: CASSLLGSSYNSPLHF
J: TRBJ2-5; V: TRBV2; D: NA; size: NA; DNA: TGTGCCAGCAGTAGAGGAGGGGGAGAGACCCAGTACTTC; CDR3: CASSRGGGETQYF